This TCR beta chain was documented in a study of blood T cell repertoires in COVID-19. While infection was still active, Seattle patients were enrolled and then followed longitudinally. Original data processing: For nucleated cells, counts were estimated from reference gene primer amplification. Sequencing was performed with immunoSEQ multiplex PCR; in TCRdb, only in-frame clones are kept and a portion is missing. That table is the source of V, J and clone size, and D and trimming were worked out from the DNA. The table has a few hundred thousand clones, approximately 92% seen once. A note on this clone: In the same sample, other DNA sequences code for this CDR3.

Germline CDR1 reads LNHDA; CDR2 reads SQIVND (reference sequence). V lost 3 bases and J lost 5, with 4 bases in between. The CDR3 is made up of 12 amino acids. The rearrangement uses TRBV19 and TRBJ2-2; D gene uncertain. Sequenced input: peripheral blood. The TCR comes from a person aged 18-35 years with COVID-19, enrolled during active disease. The CDR3 is CASSISTGELFF. The CDR3 DNA reads TGTGCCAGTAGTATTAGTACCGGGGAGCTGTTTTTT.